The rows below give T cell receptor beta chains drawn from one sample of a study of CD8 T cells in ankylosing spondylitis. TCRdb independently ran MiXCR on the 5' RACE reads; one entry per CDR3 protein. The sample contains about 400,000 distinct CDR3 sequences, more than 20% of which appear only once. The sequenced material came from blood, either unsorted or a sorted T cell fraction (not recorded which). The receptor set was obtained from a male donor with ankylosing spondylitis. The CDR3 runs from the conserved cysteine through the conserved F or W. Where a row states a size, it is once, few, many or the class of an expanded clone; other rows omit it.

V gene	clone size	J gene	CDR3 length	CDR3 protein
TRBV5-1	few	TRBJ2-3	17	CASSSTTRTSGTDTQYF
TRBV7-9	NA	TRBJ2-7	13	CASSLALGREQYF
TRBV6-2/TRBV6-3	many	TRBJ2-1	15	CASSFASGAYNEQFF
TRBV4-2	NA	TRBJ2-7	14	CASSQERLSYEQYF
TRBV20-1	NA	TRBJ1-2	15	CSADPFGGSGYGYTF
TRBV12-3/TRBV12-4	NA	TRBJ2-2	18	CASSSPRVGGSNTGELFF
TRBV10-3	NA	TRBJ2-3	16	CATSSLQGGFTDTQYF
TRBV12-5	many	TRBJ2-2	22	CASGFWGTGTSGLLSGPGELFF
TRBV20-1	NA	TRBJ2-7	14	CSARTPDSSYEQYF
TRBV20-1	NA	TRBJ1-1	13	CSARFQWNTEAFF
TRBV6-1	NA	TRBJ2-3	14	CASSEGGFTDTQYF
TRBV5-1	few	TRBJ1-2	15	CASSLDIQRIYGYTF
TRBV12-3/TRBV12-4	few	TRBJ2-5	14	CASSFFSVVETQYF
TRBV5-1	many	TRBJ2-2	15	CASSLARSNTGELFF
TRBV30	few	TRBJ2-1	13	CALRGKINNEQFF
TRBV29-1	many	TRBJ2-7	12	CSAYTDSYEQYF
TRBV7-2	few	TRBJ2-1	17	CASSLRLAGSSYNEQFF
TRBV5-1	many	TRBJ2-7	14	CASSLAGTGHEQYF
TRBV28	few	TRBJ2-7	13	CASSRGLANEQYF
TRBV6-1	NA	TRBJ2-7	14	CASSFGGRSYEQYF
TRBV3-1	NA	TRBJ2-1	16	CASSPIRLAGGNEQFF
TRBV14	NA	TRBJ2-7	14	CASSLLAGPYEQYF